The 4 T cell receptor beta chains given below trace back to one sample, sequenced in a study of CD8+CD57+ T cells in acquired aplastic anemia. Genomic DNA acted as the template from which TCR beta VDJ combination and CDR3 sequence profiling were carried out. TCRdb called the reads again in MiXCR, with one record for every CDR3 protein. The sample lists 400,000 to 450,000 distinct CDR3 sequences, 65% to 80% seen once, with less than 4% in the top ten. The material sequenced was sorted CD4+, CD8+, or CD8+CD57+ T cells (not recorded which) from PBMCs. These receptors were obtained from a human donor in good health, serving as a control.

The gene calls are TRBV24-1 and TRBJ1-3; TRBD1 agrees at 9 bases. The J segment lost 3 bases and the V segment lost 1 base, leaving 6 bases of the junction unmatched. Looked up from germline, CDR1 is KGHDR and CDR2 is SFDVKD. This CDR3 comprises 17 residues. The chain's CDR3 is CATSDFGDRASGNTIYF. The DNA for the CDR3 is TGTGCCACCAGTGATTTTGGGGACAGGGCGAGTGGAAACACCATATATTTT.

Comment on this clonotype: The CDR3 end shows no conserved phenylalanine or tryptophan, and so a read error is likely. The CDR3: CASSIWAGGYEQYY. CDR3 in DNA: TGTGCCAGCAGCATATGGGCTGGCGGCTACGAACAGTACTAC. The rearrangement joins TRBV15 to TRBJ2-7; D is unresolved. CDR1 LNHNV and CDR2 YYDKDF come from the germline V gene (reference sequence). CDR3 length: 14 amino acids.

CDR3 bases: TGTGCCAGCAGTGAACCAGAGATTCGGGTCACAGATACGCAGTATTTT. Translating gives CASSEPEIRVTDTQYF. This chain links TRBV9 with TRBJ2-3; D gene uncertain. Trimming shortened V by 5 bases and J by 2 bases, and 18 bases separated the two germline ends. This CDR3 contains 16 residues. Germline CDR1 and CDR2: SGDLS and YYNGEE. Based on the CDR3 plus reference TRBV9 and TRBJ2-3, the full variable domain is DSGVTQTPKHLITATGQRVTLRCSPRSGDLSVYWYQQSLDQGLQFLIQYYNGEERAKGNILERFSAQQFPDLHSELNLSSLELGDSALYFCASSEPEIRVTDTQYFGPGTRLTVL.

Concerning this clonotype: Since no conserved phenylalanine or tryptophan closes the CDR3, a read error is the likely cause. It is unclear where the CDR3 begins or ends on the DNA, so no DNA is shown, and the CDR3 is as TCRdb lists it. CDR3 loop: CASSVVAKAIT. The chain links TRBV7-8 to TRBJ1-4. The CDR3 length equals 11 residues, ends included. Per the germline V gene, CDR1 is SGHVS and CDR2 is FQNEAQ.